The T cell receptor (beta chain) described here comes from a study of shared clonotypes between healthy human individuals. Study findings and constraints: Estimated richness was generally greater in naive than memory subsets.

The method was immunoSEQ multiplex PCR; TCRdb's version includes in-frame clones alone and lacks a portion of them. The table shows 2,100,000 or so clones, with approximately 96% occurring only once. Looked up from germline, CDR1 is SGHTA and CDR2 is FQGNSA. The trim removed 1 base at V and 3 bases at J, leaving 4 bases unmatched. The CDR3 spans 15 residues. About this clone itself: Its antigen is not identified.

The chain has TRBV7-2 and TRBJ2-3; TRBD2 aligns across 7 bases. The receptor was isolated from a man aged 18-30 years in good health. What was sequenced was naive CD4+ T cells sorted from blood. Subset in this sample: CD45RA+ positively selected. CDR3 sequence reads: CASSLGLSGTDTQYF. The CDR3, as DNA: TGTGCCAGCAGCTTAGGCCTTAGCGGGACAGATACGCAGTATTTT.